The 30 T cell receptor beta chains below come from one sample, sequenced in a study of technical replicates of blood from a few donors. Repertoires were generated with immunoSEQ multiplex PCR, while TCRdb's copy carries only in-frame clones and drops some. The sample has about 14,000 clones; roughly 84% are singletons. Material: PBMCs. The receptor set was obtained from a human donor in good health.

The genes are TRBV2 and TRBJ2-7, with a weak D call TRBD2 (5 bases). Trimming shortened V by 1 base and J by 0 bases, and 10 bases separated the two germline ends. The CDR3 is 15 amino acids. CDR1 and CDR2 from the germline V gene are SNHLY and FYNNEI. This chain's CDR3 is CASSEVSASSYEQYF. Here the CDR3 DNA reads TGTGCCAGCAGTGAAGTTAGCGCCAGCTCCTACGAGCAGTACTTC.

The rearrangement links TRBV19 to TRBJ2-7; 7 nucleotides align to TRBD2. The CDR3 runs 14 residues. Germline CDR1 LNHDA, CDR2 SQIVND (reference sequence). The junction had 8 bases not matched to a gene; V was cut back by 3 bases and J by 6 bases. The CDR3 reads CASSMGGGFGEQYF. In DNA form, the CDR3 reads TGTGCCAGTAGTATGGGCGGGGGTTTCGGCGAGCAGTACTTC.

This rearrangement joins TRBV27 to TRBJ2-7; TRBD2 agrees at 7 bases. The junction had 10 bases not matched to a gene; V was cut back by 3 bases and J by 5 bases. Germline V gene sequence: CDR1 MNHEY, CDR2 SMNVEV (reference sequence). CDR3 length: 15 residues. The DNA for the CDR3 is TGTGCCAGCAGTTTTTCGGGAGGAATGGGCCACGAGCAGTACTTC. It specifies CASSFSGGMGHEQYF.

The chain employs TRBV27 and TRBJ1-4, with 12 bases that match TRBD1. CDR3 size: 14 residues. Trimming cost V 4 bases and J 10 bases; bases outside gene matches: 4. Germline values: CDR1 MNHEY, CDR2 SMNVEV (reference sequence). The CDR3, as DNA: TGTGCCAGCAGTTCGGGACAGGGGGCAGCAAAACTGTTTTTT. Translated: CASSSGQGAAKLFF.

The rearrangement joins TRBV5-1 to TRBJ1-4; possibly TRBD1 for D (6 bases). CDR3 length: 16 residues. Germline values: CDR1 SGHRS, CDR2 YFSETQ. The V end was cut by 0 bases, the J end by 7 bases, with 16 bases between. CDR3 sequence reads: CASSLDRVNELEKLFF. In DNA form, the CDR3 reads TGCGCCAGCAGCTTGGACAGGGTCAATGAACTTGAAAAACTGTTTTTT.

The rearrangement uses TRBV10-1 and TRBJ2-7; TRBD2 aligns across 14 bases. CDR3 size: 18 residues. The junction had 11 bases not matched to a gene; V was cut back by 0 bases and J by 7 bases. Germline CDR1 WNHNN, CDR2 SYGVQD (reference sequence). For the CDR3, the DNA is TGCGCCAGCAGTGAGTCCCCCCCGACTAGCGGGAGGGCCGGGGAGCAGTACTTC. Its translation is CASSESPPTSGRAGEQYF.

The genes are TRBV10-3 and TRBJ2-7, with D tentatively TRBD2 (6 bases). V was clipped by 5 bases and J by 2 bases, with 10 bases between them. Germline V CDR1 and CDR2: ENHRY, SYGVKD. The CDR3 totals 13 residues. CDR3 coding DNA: TGTGCCATCAGTCCGCGGGATACCTACGAGCAGTACTTC. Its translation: CAISPRDTYEQYF.

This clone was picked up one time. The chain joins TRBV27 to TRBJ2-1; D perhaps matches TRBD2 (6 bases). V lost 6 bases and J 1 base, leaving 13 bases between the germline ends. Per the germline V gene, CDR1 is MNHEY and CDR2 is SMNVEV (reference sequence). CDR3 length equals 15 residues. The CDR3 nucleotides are TGTGCCAGCAGCCAAATGGCGGGGTCCTACAATGAGCAGTTCTTC. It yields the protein CASSQMAGSYNEQFF.

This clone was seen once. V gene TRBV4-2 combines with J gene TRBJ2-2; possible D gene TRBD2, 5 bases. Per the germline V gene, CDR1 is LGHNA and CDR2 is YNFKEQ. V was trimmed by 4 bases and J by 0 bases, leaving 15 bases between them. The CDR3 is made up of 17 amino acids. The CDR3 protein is CASSPPGVGTNTGELFF. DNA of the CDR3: TGTGCCAGCAGCCCCCCCGGGGTGGGAACGAACACCGGGGAGCTGTTTTTT.

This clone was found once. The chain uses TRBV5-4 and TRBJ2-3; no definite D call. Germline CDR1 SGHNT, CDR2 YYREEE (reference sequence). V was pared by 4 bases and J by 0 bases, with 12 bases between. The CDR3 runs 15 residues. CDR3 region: CASSPYTESTDTQYF. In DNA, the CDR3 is TGTGCCAGCAGCCCATATACAGAAAGCACAGATACGCAGTATTTT.

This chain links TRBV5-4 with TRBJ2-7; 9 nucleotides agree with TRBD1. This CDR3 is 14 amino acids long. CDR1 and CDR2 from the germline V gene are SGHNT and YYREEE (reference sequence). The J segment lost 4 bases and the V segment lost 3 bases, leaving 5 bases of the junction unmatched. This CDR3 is CASSSTGGIYEQYF. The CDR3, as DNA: TGTGCCAGCAGCTCTACAGGGGGCATTTACGAGCAGTACTTC. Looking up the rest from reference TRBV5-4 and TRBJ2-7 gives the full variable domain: ETGVTQSPTHLIKTRGQQVTLRCSSQSGHNTVSWYQQALGQGPQFIFQYYREEENGRGNFPPRFSGLQFPNYSSELNVNALELDDSALYLCASSSTGGIYEQYFGPGTRLTVT.

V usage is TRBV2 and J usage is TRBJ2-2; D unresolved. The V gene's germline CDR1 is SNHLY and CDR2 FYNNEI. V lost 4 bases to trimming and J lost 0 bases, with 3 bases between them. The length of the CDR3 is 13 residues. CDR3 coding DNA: TGTGCCAGCAGTGTCGCGAACACCGGGGAGCTGTTTTTT. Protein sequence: CASSVANTGELFF.

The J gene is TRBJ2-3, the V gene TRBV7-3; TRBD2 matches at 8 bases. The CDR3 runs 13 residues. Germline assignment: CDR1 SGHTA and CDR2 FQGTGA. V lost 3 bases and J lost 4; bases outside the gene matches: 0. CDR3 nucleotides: TGTGCCAGCAGCTTGCGGGAGGCAGATACGCAGTATTTT. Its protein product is CASSLREADTQYF.

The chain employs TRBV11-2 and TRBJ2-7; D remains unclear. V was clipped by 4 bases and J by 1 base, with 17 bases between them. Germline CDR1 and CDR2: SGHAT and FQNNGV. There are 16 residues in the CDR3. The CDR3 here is CASSSTAAAPSYEQYF. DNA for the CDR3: TGTGCCAGCAGCTCCACTGCGGCGGCGCCGTCCTACGAGCAGTACTTC.

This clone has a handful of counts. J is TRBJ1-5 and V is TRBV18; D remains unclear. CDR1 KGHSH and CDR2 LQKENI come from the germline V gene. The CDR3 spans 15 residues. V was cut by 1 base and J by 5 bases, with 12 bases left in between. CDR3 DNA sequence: TGTGCCAGCTCACCACGGTTGGTCTCGGATCAGCCCCAGCATTTT. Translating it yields CASSPRLVSDQPQHF.

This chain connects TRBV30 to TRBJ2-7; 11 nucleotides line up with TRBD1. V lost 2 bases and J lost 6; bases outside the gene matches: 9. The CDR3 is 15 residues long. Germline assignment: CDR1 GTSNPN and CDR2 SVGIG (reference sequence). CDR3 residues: CAWSPPGQGVGEQYF. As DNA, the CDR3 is TGTGCCTGGAGTCCTCCGGGACAGGGGGTAGGCGAGCAGTACTTC.

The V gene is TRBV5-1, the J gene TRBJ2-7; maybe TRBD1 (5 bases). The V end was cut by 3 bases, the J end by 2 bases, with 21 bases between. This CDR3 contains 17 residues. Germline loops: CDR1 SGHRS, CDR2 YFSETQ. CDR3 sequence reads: CASSSSSGQFITYEQYF. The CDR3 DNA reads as TGCGCCAGCAGCTCCAGCTCCGGACAATTCATCACCTACGAGCAGTACTTC. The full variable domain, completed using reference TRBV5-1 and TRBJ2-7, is KAGVTQTPRYLIKTRGQQVTLSCSPISGHRSVSWYQQTPGQGLQFLFEYFSETQRNKGNFPGRFSGRQFSNSRSEMNVSTLELGDSALYLCASSSSSGQFITYEQYFGPGTRLTVT.

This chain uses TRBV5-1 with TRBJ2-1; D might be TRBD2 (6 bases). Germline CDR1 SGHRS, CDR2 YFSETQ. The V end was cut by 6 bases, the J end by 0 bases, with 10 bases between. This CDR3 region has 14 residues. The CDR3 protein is CASKRGDSYNEQFF. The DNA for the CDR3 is TGCGCCAGCAAGCGCGGGGACTCCTACAATGAGCAGTTCTTC. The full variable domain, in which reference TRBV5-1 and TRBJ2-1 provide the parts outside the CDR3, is KAGVTQTPRYLIKTRGQQVTLSCSPISGHRSVSWYQQTPGQGLQFLFEYFSETQRNKGNFPGRFSGRQFSNSRSEMNVSTLELGDSALYLCASKRGDSYNEQFFGPGTRLTVL.

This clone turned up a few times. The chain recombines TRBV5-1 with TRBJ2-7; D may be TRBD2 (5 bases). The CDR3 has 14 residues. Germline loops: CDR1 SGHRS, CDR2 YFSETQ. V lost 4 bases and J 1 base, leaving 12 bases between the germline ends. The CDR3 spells CASSTGPGSYEQYF. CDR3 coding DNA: TGCGCCAGCAGCACCGGACCGGGATCCTACGAGCAGTACTTC.

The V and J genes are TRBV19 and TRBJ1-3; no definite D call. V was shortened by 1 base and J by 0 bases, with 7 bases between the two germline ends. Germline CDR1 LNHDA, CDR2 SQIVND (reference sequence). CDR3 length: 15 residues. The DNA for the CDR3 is TGTGCCAGTAGTATAGCGCCGAGCTCTGGAAACACCATATATTTT. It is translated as CASSIAPSSGNTIYF.

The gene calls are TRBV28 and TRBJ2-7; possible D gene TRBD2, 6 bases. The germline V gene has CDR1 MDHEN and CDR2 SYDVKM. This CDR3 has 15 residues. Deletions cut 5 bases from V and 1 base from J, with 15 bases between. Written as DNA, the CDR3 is TGTGCCAGCAGTATCCCGGGACTCGCTTCCTACGAGCAGTACTTC. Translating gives CASSIPGLASYEQYF.

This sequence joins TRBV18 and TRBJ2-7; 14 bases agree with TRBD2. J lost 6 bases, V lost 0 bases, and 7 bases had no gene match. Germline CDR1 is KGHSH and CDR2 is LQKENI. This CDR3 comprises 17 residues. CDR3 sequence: CASSPPGLAGGDGEQYF. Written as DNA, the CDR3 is TGTGCCAGCTCACCACCAGGACTAGCGGGAGGAGACGGCGAGCAGTACTTC.

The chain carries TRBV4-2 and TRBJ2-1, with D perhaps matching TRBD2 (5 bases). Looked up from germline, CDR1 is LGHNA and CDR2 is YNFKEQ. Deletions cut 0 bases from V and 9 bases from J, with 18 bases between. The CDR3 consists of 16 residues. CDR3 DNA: TGTGCCAGCAGCCAAGATTTAGCGCCTAGGTCTGGTGAGCAGTTCTTC. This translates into CASSQDLAPRSGEQFF.

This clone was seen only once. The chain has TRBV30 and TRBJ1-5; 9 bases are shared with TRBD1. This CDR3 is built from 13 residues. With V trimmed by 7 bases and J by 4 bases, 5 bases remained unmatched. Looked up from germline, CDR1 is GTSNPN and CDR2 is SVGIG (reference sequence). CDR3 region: CALDRGRNQPQHF. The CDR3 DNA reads TGTGCCTTGGACAGGGGAAGAAATCAGCCCCAGCATTTT.

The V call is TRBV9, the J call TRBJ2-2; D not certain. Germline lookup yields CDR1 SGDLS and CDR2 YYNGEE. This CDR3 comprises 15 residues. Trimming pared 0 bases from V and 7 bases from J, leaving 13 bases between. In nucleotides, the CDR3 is TGTGCCAGCAGCGTAGTGGTCGGTTATGGCGGGGAGCTGTTTTTT. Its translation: CASSVVVGYGGELFF.

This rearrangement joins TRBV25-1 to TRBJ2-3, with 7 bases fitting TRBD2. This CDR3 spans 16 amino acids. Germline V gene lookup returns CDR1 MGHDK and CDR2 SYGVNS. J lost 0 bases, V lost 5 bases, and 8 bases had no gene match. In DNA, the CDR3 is TGTGCCAGCAGTCGCGGGGCTAGCGGTAGCACAGATACGCAGTATTTT. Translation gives CASSRGASGSTDTQYF.

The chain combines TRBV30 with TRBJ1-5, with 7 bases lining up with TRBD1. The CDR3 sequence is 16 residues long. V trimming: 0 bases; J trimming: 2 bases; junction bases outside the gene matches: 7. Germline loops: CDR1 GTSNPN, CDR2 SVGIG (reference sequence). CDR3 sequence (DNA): TGTGCCTGGAGTGTACCTAGGGGGCGAGGCAATCAGCCCCAGCATTTT. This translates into CAWSVPRGRGNQPQHF.

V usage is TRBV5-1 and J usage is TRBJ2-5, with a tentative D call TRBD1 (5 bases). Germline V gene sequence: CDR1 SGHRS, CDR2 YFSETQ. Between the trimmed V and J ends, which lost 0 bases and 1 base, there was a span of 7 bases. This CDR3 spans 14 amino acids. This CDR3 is CASSLGQLQETQYF. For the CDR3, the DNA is TGCGCCAGCAGCTTGGGACAGCTCCAAGAGACCCAGTACTTC.

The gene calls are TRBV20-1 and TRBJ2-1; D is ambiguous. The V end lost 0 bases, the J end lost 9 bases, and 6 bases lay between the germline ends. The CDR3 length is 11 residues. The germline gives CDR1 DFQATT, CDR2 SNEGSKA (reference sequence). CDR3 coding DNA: TGCAGTGCTAGAGATCGCGGTGAGCAGTTCTTC. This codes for CSARDRGEQFF.

The CDR3: CASSLAGGETQYF. The CDR3 DNA is TGCGCCAGCAGTCTAGCGGGAGGAGAGACCCAGTACTTC. The chain joins TRBV4-1 to TRBJ2-5, with 11 nucleotides matching TRBD2. Germline assignment: CDR1 MGHRA and CDR2 YSYEKL. This CDR3 is built from 13 residues. J lost 4 bases, V lost 6 bases, and 1 base had no gene match.